Listed here are 10 T cell receptor beta chains from one sample, sequenced in a study of blood T cell repertoires in COVID-19. Clones were sequenced by immunoSEQ multiplex PCR, and TCRdb holds only the in-frame ones, with some missing. The repertoire holds some 100,000 clones, 84% seen once, with 15% to 20% in the top ten. The sequencing input was peripheral blood. The origin of the receptors is a woman aged 60-75 years with acute or convalescent COVID-19.

This clone was counted only a few times. The chain couples TRBV7-9 to TRBJ2-7, with 9 positions matching TRBD2. After removal of 5 bases from V and 0 bases from J, the junction contained 11 bases not matched to a gene. Per germline, CDR1 SEHNR and CDR2 FQNEAQ (reference sequence). The CDR3 spans 17 residues. CDR3 sequence (DNA): TGTGCCAGCAGCCCCCCGCCCCGACTAGCGGCCTCCTACGAGCAGTACTTC. Protein sequence: CASSPPPRLAASYEQYF.

The V and J genes are TRBV5-8 and TRBJ1-2; no reliable D call. Germline V gene lookup returns CDR1 SGHTS and CDR2 YDEGEE. Trimming left V 1 base short and J 4 bases short, with 5 bases between. This CDR3 has 12 amino acids. CDR3 sequence: CASSLWAYGYTF. The DNA of the CDR3 is TGTGCCAGCAGCTTGTGGGCCTATGGCTACACCTTC.

The rearrangement links TRBV10-3 to TRBJ2-1; D is undetermined. V was trimmed by 2 bases and J by 10 bases, leaving 6 bases between them. The CDR3 loop spans 11 amino acids. Germline loops: CDR1 ENHRY, CDR2 SYGVKD. In DNA, the CDR3 is TGTGCCATCAGTGAGGGCGGAGAGCAGTTCTTC. This sequence encodes CAISEGGEQFF.

The rearrangement joins TRBV7-3 to TRBJ2-3; 10 positions match TRBD1. Per the germline V gene, CDR1 is SGHTA and CDR2 is FQGTGA. The CDR3 has 18 residues. The V gene end was trimmed by 0 bases and the J gene end by 2 bases; junction bases not matched to a gene: 8. CDR3 amino acids: CASSLTGTGVRHTDTQYF. CDR3 in DNA: TGTGCCAGCAGCTTAACCGGGACAGGGGTTCGGCACACAGATACGCAGTATTTT.

This chain connects TRBV30 to TRBJ2-7; TRBD2 agrees at 9 bases. This CDR3 is 15 amino acids long. V shed 4 bases, J shed 1 base, and the junction held 8 bases outside the gene matches. Per the germline V gene, CDR1 is GTSNPN and CDR2 is SVGIG (reference sequence). CDR3 coding DNA: TGTGCCTGGAACGTAGCGGGGGCCACATCCTACGAGCAGTACTTC. It translates to CAWNVAGATSYEQYF.

This chain uses TRBV7-2 with TRBJ2-7, with a possible D match to TRBD2 (6 bases). Germline V gene sequence: CDR1 SGHTA, CDR2 FQGNSA. Trimming cost V 4 bases and J 6 bases, with 19 bases left between them. The CDR3 has 15 residues. The CDR3 spells CASSSAARGVSEQYF. CDR3 sequence (DNA): TGTGCCAGCAGCTCAGCTGCGCGGGGCGTCTCCGAGCAGTACTTC.

This chain uses TRBV5-6 with TRBJ1-3, with TRBD1 identical over 7 bases. The CDR3 sequence is 16 residues long. Losses at the gene ends were 2 bases for V and 4 bases for J; bases not matched to a gene: 9. CDR1 is SGHDT and CDR2 is YYEEEE in the germline V gene. CDR3 bases: TGTGCCAGCAGCTTTTTTGACAGGGTAGCAGGAAACACCATATATTTT. Translation gives CASSFFDRVAGNTIYF.

The V and J genes are TRBV11-2 and TRBJ2-7; perhaps TRBD2 as D (7 bases). CDR3 length: 15 residues. The germline V gene encodes CDR1 SGHAT and CDR2 FQNNGV. Trimming removed 1 base from V and 0 bases from J, with 10 bases in between. CDR3 sequence reads: CASSLAGGLSYEQYF. For the CDR3, the DNA is TGTGCCAGCAGCTTAGCGGGGGGCCTCTCCTACGAGCAGTACTTC.

Here the CDR3 DNA reads TGTGCCAGCAGCTTAGTTCTCGGGGAGCTGTTTTTT. This codes for CASSLVLGELFF. The genes are TRBV7-8 and TRBJ2-2, with D uncertain. The length of the CDR3 is 12 residues. Trimming pared 1 base from V and 7 bases from J, leaving 4 bases between. Per germline, CDR1 SGHVS and CDR2 FQNEAQ.

This sequence joins TRBV7-2 and TRBJ1-5, with 9 positions matching TRBD1. Germline CDR1 SGHTA, CDR2 FQGNSA. V shed 5 bases and J 0 bases; nucleotides not matched to a gene: 11. The CDR3 is 18 amino acids. In nucleotides, the CDR3 is TGTGCCAGCAGCCAAAGGACAGGGGCGTCATATAGCAATCAGCCCCAGCATTTT. Translated, it gives CASSQRTGASYSNQPQHF.